This T cell receptor (beta chain) was observed in a study of T cells after yellow fever vaccination (dated by TCRdb to the late 2010s). The study in broad terms: The SMART-Seq v4 Ultra Low Input RNA kit was used to prepare libraries from fractions with low cell numbers. Bulk TCR alpha and beta repertoires were sequenced longitudinally to track T-cell clones before and after primary and booster YFV17D yellow fever vaccination. Two healthy male donors, one aged 18 to 30 and one aged 30 to 40 years, made up the cohort. Blood was collected at multiple timepoints before and after primary and secondary immunization, and bulk PBMC replicates and cell subsets were isolated. Study-wide conclusions, independent of this receptor: Most clones expanded after primary vaccination were re-detected after the booster (almost 98% of CD4 and 88% of CD8), suggesting broad memory maintenance. A small fraction of clonotypes appeared in both the CD4 and CD8 compartments, likely as a result of convergent recombination. FACS-sorted repertoires could contain abundant contaminating clonotypes from the bulk population, so computational filtering was required. Because only two donors were included in the study, the extent to which the findings can be generalized is limited. The secondary T-cell response was found to be weaker but faster than the primary response, with a peak reached on day 5 rather than on day 15.

TCR cDNA was synthesized by 5'RACE template switching, which introduced a universal primer site and unique molecular identifiers. Priming of cDNA synthesis was performed from both the TCR alpha and TCR beta constant segments. Two PCR steps were used to amplify libraries, with sample barcodes and sequencing adapters being added in the second step. Sequencing of libraries was performed on Illumina HiSeq 2500 (2x100 bp) or NovaSeq (2x150 bp). The paper's data handling went like this. Demultiplexing of reads and collapsing into UMI consensus sequences were performed with MIGEC, and V(D)J alignment was carried out with MiXCR. Vaccine-responding clonotypes were identified with edgeR using replicate PBMC samples, with FDR below 0.01 and a log2 fold change above 5 up to day 15 being required. CD4 or CD8 identity was assigned to each bulk clonotype according to whether the clonotype was present at higher abundance in the sequenced CD4 repertoire or the sequenced CD8 repertoire. TCRdb handled the public reads itself, with Q25 trimming in fastp and clone calling in MiXCR, and kept productive beta chains. Every CDR3 protein is listed once, alongside the most common genes and DNA of its rows. TCRdb, not the original authors, processed these V and J calls. Here the sample has nearly 550,000 distinct CDR3 sequences; roughly 21% occur a single time. Jointly, the top ten make up about 13% of the sample.

The sample's treatment or condition label is to be understood as: live attenuated yellow fever vaccine strain. At each blood-draw timepoint, two biological replicates of bulk PBMCs were collected. PBMCs were isolated from peripheral blood using a standard Ficoll-Paque protocol. TriZol was used to extract RNA from bulk PBMCs, CD4 and CD8 fractions, and dextramer-positive and dextramer-negative fractions. This clonotype has just a few counts. This receptor's antigen is unknown. It has no much larger one-base neighbor in the sample; base qualities were not kept. According to the germline V gene (reference sequence), CDR1 reads DFQATT and CDR2 reads SNEGSKA. The junction carries 10 bases between V and J, which are trimmed by 7 bases and 1 base respectively. Reading from cysteine to phenylalanine, the CDR3 counts 13 amino acids. CDR3 DNA only is kept here, 39 bases in frame from base 1.

This clonotype was sampled from a man between 25 and 39 years old who received the YFV17D yellow fever vaccine. The chain joins TRBV20-1 to TRBJ2-2; a weak D assignment points to TRBD2 (6 bases agree). Sequenced here: PBMCs, sampled 15 days after the yellow fever booster vaccination. CDR3 sequence: CSGAGGNTGELFF. Here is the DNA: TGCAGTGGGGCCGGGGGGAACACCGGGGAGCTGTTTTTT.